The clone carrying this T cell receptor beta chain appeared a few times. Its antigen is not identified. A J-beta primer mix and a sample-barcoded 5' primer were used in a second PCR of roughly 6 to 11 cycles. TCRdb used MiXCR to reprocess the 5' RACE reads, holding one entry per CDR3 protein. The table lists 780,000 or so distinct CDR3 sequences, roughly 25% of them singletons. The sample is drawn from a study of blood T cells in healthy people across ages. Notes on the study in general: With naive T cell percentage, TCR beta diversity showed a strong correlation.

The study drew donors from healthy Caucasian individuals in Russia aged roughly 6 to 95. These data are also associated with another study on T cells of mothers and their children.

Sequenced: blood. The TCR was taken from a boy under 18 in good health.

CDR3 nucleotides: TGTGCCACCACCTGGACAGGGGGCTACGAGCAGTACTTC. It codes for CATTWTGGYEQYF. The chain is built from TRBV24-1 and TRBJ2-7, with 10 bases aligning to TRBD1. Germline V gene sequence: CDR1 KGHDR, CDR2 SFDVKD. The CDR3 covers 13 residues. Trimming cost V 8 bases and J 3 bases; bases outside gene matches: 3.